This is a list of T cell receptor beta chains from one sample in a study of CD8 T cells in ankylosing spondylitis. TCRdb used MiXCR to reprocess the 5' RACE reads, holding one entry per CDR3 protein. The data show 50,000 to 65,000 distinct CDR3 sequences, with roughly 7.4% seen just once and around 8.5% held by the top ten. The sample was blood, either unsorted or a sorted T cell fraction (not recorded which). These receptors were obtained from a female donor with ankylosing spondylitis or in good health (not recorded which). Both conserved end residues are part of each CDR3. The D gene is left open where the match is weak. Clone size is stated in some rows and not others, as once, few, many or a class when expanded.

DNA: TGTGCCAGCAGCTTCAGTCGACAGAGGGGAGCCAATGAGCAGTTCTTC; CDR3: CASSFSRQRGANEQFF; D: .; J: TRBJ2-1; V: TRBV11-2; size: many
DNA: TGTGCCACCAGTGATTCTAGAGGGTCCTACAATGAGCAGTTCTTC; CDR3: CATSDSRGSYNEQFF; D: .; J: TRBJ2-1; V: TRBV24-1; size: many
DNA: TGTGCCAGCAGTCCCGCGGGGGACTACAATGAGCAGTTCTTC; CDR3: CASSPAGDYNEQFF; D: TRBD2; J: TRBJ2-1; V: TRBV6-4; size: many
DNA: TGTGCCAGCAGCTTGACGGGGGAAGCGACCCAGTACTTC; CDR3: CASSLTGEATQYF; D: .; J: TRBJ2-5; V: TRBV5-5; size: .
DNA: TGTGCCAGCAGTTTCGTAGCGCCTTCCTACAATGAGCAGTTCTTC; CDR3: CASSFVAPSYNEQFF; D: .; J: TRBJ2-1; V: TRBV12-3/TRBV12-4; size: many
DNA: TGCGCCAGCAGCTTTGGACAGGGTAGTAATCAGCCCCAGCATTTT; CDR3: CASSFGQGSNQPQHF; D: TRBD1; J: TRBJ1-5; V: TRBV5-1; size: few
DNA: TGTGCCAGCAGCCAAGATCGAGGGGAGGCTAACTATGGCTACACCTTC; CDR3: CASSQDRGEANYGYTF; D: .; J: TRBJ1-2; V: TRBV4-2; size: many
DNA: TGCAGTGCCCGACCCCCTGGAGAAAATTCACCCCTCCACTTT; CDR3: CSARPPGENSPLHF; D: .; J: TRBJ1-6; V: TRBV20-1; size: few
DNA: TGTGCCACCAGAGCACAGGGGAGCAATCAGCCCCAGCATTTT; CDR3: CATRAQGSNQPQHF; D: TRBD1; J: TRBJ1-5; V: TRBV24-1; size: many
DNA: TGCAGCGTTGTGTCGGGCGAAGAGACCCAGTACTTC; CDR3: CSVVSGEETQYF; D: .; J: TRBJ2-5; V: TRBV29-1; size: many
DNA: TGTGCCACCAGCAGAGATATGGGGGAGACCCAGTACTTC; CDR3: CATSRDMGETQYF; D: .; J: TRBJ2-5; V: TRBV15; size: many
DNA: TGTGCCAGCAGCTTAACAGGGGCGATCTCCGGGGAGCTGTTTTTT; CDR3: CASSLTGAISGELFF; D: TRBD1; J: TRBJ2-2; V: TRBV7-9; size: few
DNA: TGTGCCAGCAGTTTCGCGGGTAATGGCTACACCTTC; CDR3: CASSFAGNGYTF; D: .; J: TRBJ1-2; V: TRBV12-3/TRBV12-4; size: many
DNA: TGTGCCAGTCGGACTAGCGGGAACACCGGGGAGCTGTTTTTT; CDR3: CASRTSGNTGELFF; D: TRBD2; J: TRBJ2-2; V: TRBV12-3/TRBV12-4; size: many
DNA: TGTGCCAGCAGCTCCATGTGGGACGAGCAGTACTTC; CDR3: CASSSMWDEQYF; D: .; J: TRBJ2-7; V: TRBV13; size: many
DNA: TGTGCCAGCAGTTACAATGAAAAACTGTTTTTT; CDR3: CASSYNEKLFF; D: .; J: TRBJ1-4; V: TRBV6-6; size: many
DNA: TGTGCCAGCAGCTTCGGACAGAGGAACACTGAAGCTTTCTTT; CDR3: CASSFGQRNTEAFF; D: .; J: TRBJ1-1; V: TRBV5-5; size: many
DNA: TGCGCCAGCAGCTTGCCAGACAACACTGAAGCTTTCTTT; CDR3: CASSLPDNTEAFF; D: .; J: TRBJ1-1; V: TRBV5-1; size: many
DNA: TGTGCCAGCAGTTACGGGACGGGATTCGGAAGCACAGATACGCAGTATTTT; CDR3: CASSYGTGFGSTDTQYF; D: .; J: TRBJ2-3; V: TRBV6-2/TRBV6-3; size: many
DNA: TGCAGCGGACACAGGGACACTGAAGCTTTCTTT; CDR3: CSGHRDTEAFF; D: .; J: TRBJ1-1; V: TRBV29-1; size: .
DNA: TGCAGCGTTGTATCTTGGGGGGCGAACACTGAAGCTTTCTTT; CDR3: CSVVSWGANTEAFF; D: .; J: TRBJ1-1; V: TRBV29-1; size: .
DNA: TGTGCCAGCAGTCCAGGACAGGGCTCCTACAATGAGCAGTTCTTC; CDR3: CASSPGQGSYNEQFF; D: TRBD1; J: TRBJ2-1; V: TRBV7-9; size: many
DNA: TGTGCCAGCACCTTGCTTAGGGGGCAGGGAGGGGAGCTGTTTTTT; CDR3: CASTLLRGQGGELFF; D: TRBD1; J: TRBJ2-2; V: TRBV6-1; size: .
DNA: TGTGCTAGTGGTTTGGAAAGCGGGGGGGAGCAAGAGACCCAGTACTTC; CDR3: CASGLESGGEQETQYF; D: TRBD2; J: TRBJ2-5; V: TRBV12-5; size: many
DNA: TGTGCCAGCAGTTTATTTTTCCGGATTGATGAGACCCAGTACTTC; CDR3: CASSLFFRIDETQYF; D: .; J: TRBJ2-5; V: TRBV27; size: many
DNA: TGTGCCAGCAGTTCAGCTGGAAACACCATATATTTT; CDR3: CASSSAGNTIYF; D: .; J: TRBJ1-3; V: TRBV12-3/TRBV12-4; size: many
DNA: TGCAGTGCGGCCCTAGCGGGGGGGTCCGGGGAGCTGTTTTTT; CDR3: CSAALAGGSGELFF; D: TRBD2; J: TRBJ2-2; V: TRBV20-1; size: many
DNA: TGCGCCAGCACAAAAGGCAGCGGCGGGGAGACCCAGTACTTC; CDR3: CASTKGSGGETQYF; D: .; J: TRBJ2-5; V: TRBV5-1; size: few
DNA: TGTGCCAGTAACCCCGGGACTAGCGGGGGGGCCTACGGGCAGTTCTTC; CDR3: CASNPGTSGGAYGQFF; D: TRBD2; J: TRBJ2-1; V: TRBV19; size: few
DNA: TGCGCCAGCAGTGAGGCAGGGAGCGTCTATGGCTACACCTTC; CDR3: CASSEAGSVYGYTF; D: .; J: TRBJ1-2; V: TRBV10-1; size: many
DNA: TGTGCCAGCAGATCGACTAGCGGGGGCACAGATACGCAGTATTTT; CDR3: CASRSTSGGTDTQYF; D: TRBD2; J: TRBJ2-3; V: TRBV6-4; size: many
DNA: TGTGCCAGCAGTGAAGTGGCTAGCGGGGGGCCCTCGGTAGAGACCCAGTACTTC; CDR3: CASSEVASGGPSVETQYF; D: TRBD2; J: TRBJ2-5; V: TRBV6-1; size: many
DNA: TGTGCCAGCAGCTGGGGACAGCGAAATGAAAAACTGTTTTTT; CDR3: CASSWGQRNEKLFF; D: TRBD1; J: TRBJ1-4; V: TRBV7-9; size: few
DNA: TGTGCCAGCTCACCACTGGGACAGCAAGAGACCCAGTACTTC; CDR3: CASSPLGQQETQYF; D: TRBD1; J: TRBJ2-5; V: TRBV18; size: many
DNA: TGTGCCAGCAGCTTAGGGGAGACCCCTGAAGCTTTCTTT; CDR3: CASSLGETPEAFF; D: .; J: TRBJ1-1; V: TRBV7-2; size: .